This T cell receptor (beta chain) came from a study of cytomegalovirus exposure and HLA in healthy donors. Whole-study results and caveats: Whilst most TCR sequences proved rare, a subset of public TCRs occurred across many donors.

The V segment lost 4 bases and the J segment 2 bases; nucleotides outside the gene matches: 12. There are 18 residues in the CDR3. Germline V lookup: CDR1 SGHAT, CDR2 FQNNGV. Details on this clone: Its matching antigen is unknown.

Primers: 60 Vbeta forward and 13 Jbeta reverse. Sequenced by immunoSEQ multiplex PCR; TCRdb stores in-frame clones only, minus some. The table includes about 100,000 clones, roughly 79% detected once. This receptor was taken from a woman aged 40 to 55 in good health and CMV-seronegative. The sequencing sample was made of PBMCs. The rearrangement joins TRBV11-2 to TRBJ2-7, with 12 positions matching TRBD1. The CDR3 sequence: CASSSAGTGGHIPYEQYF. CDR3 nucleotide sequence: TGTGCCAGCAGCTCAGCCGGGACAGGGGGCCACATACCCTACGAGCAGTACTTC.